What follows are 26 T cell receptor beta chains derived from one specimen sequenced in a study of control samples from healthy donors and cancer patients. Here immunoSEQ multiplex PCR was the method, and the copy in TCRdb shows in-frame clones only, minus some. The sample includes tens of thousands of clones, about 90% of them seen just once. Sequencing used blood. These receptors were taken from a woman between 50 and 59 years old in good health.

The J gene is TRBJ2-7, the V gene TRBV10-1; either TRBD1 or TRBD2 may fit D (5 bases each). V lost 0 bases, J lost 1 base, and 22 bases lay in between. This CDR3 region has 19 residues. Germline V lookup: CDR1 WNHNN, CDR2 SYGVQD (reference sequence). CDR3 residues: CASSESIGGREPPSYEQYF. For the CDR3, the DNA is TGCGCCAGCAGTGAGTCGATTGGAGGCAGGGAGCCCCCTTCCTACGAGCAGTACTTC.

The chain links TRBV9 to TRBJ1-1; TRBD1 matches at 12 bases. The V segment lost 4 bases and the J segment 1 base; nucleotides outside the gene matches: 8. CDR1 is SGDLS and CDR2 is YYNGEE in the germline V gene. The CDR3 runs to 17 residues. For the CDR3, the DNA is TGTGCCAGCAGCCCTGGGACAGGGGGCTCGCGGAACACTGAAGCTTTCTTT. Its translation is CASSPGTGGSRNTEAFF.

The rearrangement joins TRBV19 to TRBJ2-3; 11 bases are a match to TRBD2. With 3 bases clipped from V and 1 base from J, the junction kept 12 bases outside the gene matches. From germline, CDR1 is LNHDA and CDR2 SQIVND (reference sequence). This CDR3 region has 19 residues. The CDR3 reads CASSIWGLAGGGGTDTQYF. The DNA for the CDR3 is TGTGCCAGTAGTATCTGGGGCCTAGCGGGAGGCGGGGGCACAGATACGCAGTATTTT. Full variable domain (remainder filled in from reference TRBV19 and TRBJ2-3): DGGITQSPKYLFRKEGQNVTLSCEQNLNHDAMYWYRQDPGQGLRLIYYSQIVNDFQKGDIAEGYSVSREKKESFPLTVTSAQKNPTAFYLCASSIWGLAGGGGTDTQYFGPGTRLTVL.

J is TRBJ2-5 and V is TRBV27; maybe TRBD2 (6 bases). The V gene's germline CDR1 is MNHEY and CDR2 SMNVEV (reference sequence). The CDR3 consists of 17 residues. V lost 5 bases to trimming and J lost 1 base, with 20 bases between them. The CDR3 region is CASSDPWRAGAQETQYF. The CDR3 DNA is TGTGCCAGCAGTGACCCCTGGAGGGCCGGGGCCCAAGAGACCCAGTACTTC.

This chain uses TRBV27 with TRBJ1-5; 8 bases line up with TRBD1. Per germline, CDR1 MNHEY and CDR2 SMNVEV (reference sequence). The CDR3 length is 16 residues. V trimming: 4 bases; J trimming: 6 bases; junction bases outside the gene matches: 11. The CDR3 nucleotides read TGTGCCAGCAGTTCAAAGGACAGGGAAGGTGGTCAGCCCCAGCATTTT. This encodes CASSSKDREGGQPQHF.

The gene calls are TRBV7-9 and TRBJ2-7; D might be TRBD1 (5 bases). From germline, CDR1 is SEHNR and CDR2 FQNEAQ (reference sequence). V shed 5 bases and J shed 0 bases, with 11 bases lying between them. The CDR3 runs to 14 residues. The CDR3 coding sequence is TGTGCCAGCAGCGTACAGGAGACCTCCTACGAGCAGTACTTC. Translating it yields CASSVQETSYEQYF. The variable domain in full, completed from reference TRBV7-9 and TRBJ2-7, reads DTGVSQNPRHKITKRGQNVTFRCDPISEHNRLYWYRQTLGQGPEFLTYFQNEAQLEKSRLLSDRFSAERPKGSFSTLEIQRTEQGDSAMYLCASSVQETSYEQYFGPGTRLTVT.

V and J are TRBV6-6 and TRBJ2-1; TRBD1 is a possible D gene (6 bases). Trimming left V 4 bases short and J 6 bases short, with 13 bases between. Germline CDR1 is MNHNY and CDR2 is SVGAGI (reference sequence). This CDR3 is 14 amino acids long. CDR3 region: CASSSLGQSNEQFF. CDR3 DNA sequence: TGTGCCAGCAGTTCCCTAGGACAGTCCAATGAGCAGTTCTTC.

V is TRBV3-1 (or the pseudogene TRBV3-2) and J is TRBJ1-1, with 7 bases identical to TRBD1. CDR3 size: 15 residues. Germline V CDR1 and CDR2: LGHDT, YNNKEL (reference sequence). V shed 2 bases and J 4 bases; nucleotides not matched to a gene: 7. DNA for the CDR3: TGTGCCAGCAGCCAAACACAGGGGTTGGGCACTGAAGCTTTCTTT. It translates to CASSQTQGLGTEAFF.

The chain couples TRBV6-5 to TRBJ2-1, with D possibly matching TRBD2 (5 bases). The CDR3 has 15 amino acids. Germline CDR1 reads MNHEY; CDR2 reads SVGAGI. The V and J ends lost 6 bases and 0 bases respectively, with 12 bases between them. CDR3 residues: CASSPGEYSYNEQFF. As DNA, the CDR3 is TGTGCCAGCAGCCCCGGGGAATACTCCTACAATGAGCAGTTCTTC.

J is TRBJ2-5 and V is TRBV19; 12 bases line up with TRBD2. V gave up 6 bases and J gave up 5 bases; unmatched junction bases: 7. From germline, CDR1 is LNHDA and CDR2 SQIVND (reference sequence). The length of the CDR3 is 15 residues. The CDR3 protein is CASSRLAGVSETQYF. CDR3 in DNA: TGTGCCAGTAGCCGACTAGCGGGAGTAAGTGAGACCCAGTACTTC.

This chain joins TRBV28 and TRBJ1-4, with a weak D call TRBD1 (6 bases). Looked up from germline, CDR1 is MDHEN and CDR2 is SYDVKM. The CDR3 extends over 19 amino acids. Trimming cost V 3 bases and J 4 bases, with 24 bases left between them. Written as DNA, the CDR3 is TGTGCCAGCAGTTTTTCCCAAACAGGGCTGCGGAATCATAATGAAAAACTGTTTTTT. Residues: CASSFSQTGLRNHNEKLFF.

V usage is TRBV11-2 and J usage is TRBJ2-1; D remains ambiguous. V was pared by 0 bases and J by 6 bases, with 9 bases between. Germline V gene data show CDR1 as SGHAT and CDR2 as FQNNGV. CDR3 size: 14 residues. The CDR3 DNA sequence: TGTGCCAGCAGCTTAGATGGATCGTTCAATGAGCAGTTCTTC. The encoded protein is CASSLDGSFNEQFF.

Here the CDR3 DNA reads TGTGCCAGCAGCTTAGAACAGGGCCATGGCTACACCTTC. Its translation: CASSLEQGHGYTF. The chain combines TRBV7-9 with TRBJ1-2; TRBD1 is a possible D gene (6 bases). The CDR3 contains 13 residues. The ends were cut back, 1 base at V and 6 bases at J, with 9 bases in the middle. Germline CDR1 and CDR2: SEHNR and FQNEAQ (reference sequence).

V is TRBV30 and J is TRBJ2-2; the match to TRBD1 covers 8 bases. The CDR3 is 13 amino acids. Germline V gene lookup returns CDR1 GTSNPN and CDR2 SVGIG (reference sequence). V lost 7 bases to trimming and J lost 7 bases; unmatched junction nucleotides: 8. CDR3 in amino acids: CAYQTGENGELFF. The CDR3, as DNA: TGTGCCTACCAGACAGGGGAGAACGGGGAGCTGTTTTTT.

The V gene is TRBV7-2, the J gene TRBJ2-1, with TRBD2 matching 8 bases. The CDR3 length is 12 residues. Germline-derived CDR1 and CDR2 are SGHTA and FQGNSA. V lost 1 base and J lost 14; bases outside the gene matches: 4. Written as DNA, the CDR3 is TGTGCCAGCAGCTTAGGGATCGGGAGGGAGTTCTTC. This codes for CASSLGIGREFF.

The rearrangement joins TRBV19 to TRBJ2-5, with 7 bases that match TRBD1. Germline V CDR1 and CDR2: LNHDA, SQIVND (reference sequence). V gave up 6 bases and J gave up 5 bases; unmatched junction bases: 9. The length of the CDR3 is 14 residues. CDR3 coding DNA: TGTGCCAGTAGCCGGGACAGATCGGCGGAGACCCAGTACTTC. The encoded protein is CASSRDRSAETQYF.

The chain is built from TRBV5-1 and TRBJ1-5, with a tentative D call TRBD1 (6 bases). Trimming removed 3 bases from V and 2 bases from J, with 6 bases in between. This CDR3 has 13 residues. From germline, CDR1 is SGHRS and CDR2 YFSETQ. CDR3 sequence reads: CASSSGGNQPQHF. The CDR3 DNA reads as TGCGCCAGCAGCTCAGGGGGCAATCAGCCCCAGCATTTT.

This chain uses TRBV9 with TRBJ2-3; D is perhaps TRBD2 (6 bases). The V gene lost 4 bases and the J gene lost 5 bases, with 14 bases spanning the gap. The CDR3 spans 14 residues. Germline CDR1 SGDLS, CDR2 YYNGEE. CDR3 bases: TGTGCCAGCAGCCGCCCGGCTAGCGAAGATACGCAGTATTTT. Encoded protein: CASSRPASEDTQYF.

This clone was found once. This rearrangement joins TRBV28 to TRBJ1-5; D remains unclear. Germline loops: CDR1 MDHEN, CDR2 SYDVKM. V was pared by 2 bases and J by 0 bases, with 5 bases between. CDR3 length equals 14 residues. CDR3 sequence reads: CASSLLSSNQPQHF. The CDR3 nucleotides read TGTGCCAGCAGTTTACTTAGTAGCAATCAGCCCCAGCATTTT.

The chain recombines TRBV5-1 with TRBJ2-2; 7 nucleotides agree with TRBD2. This CDR3 comprises 17 residues. Germline lookup yields CDR1 SGHRS and CDR2 YFSETQ. The V segment lost 1 base and the J segment 3 bases; nucleotides outside the gene matches: 9. The CDR3 region has the DNA TGCGCCAGCAGCTTGAAGGCGGGAGCGGCTTACACCGGGGAGCTGTTTTTT. Translated: CASSLKAGAAYTGELFF.

This rearrangement joins TRBV2 to TRBJ1-1, with D possibly matching TRBD1 (5 bases). The CDR3 contains 15 residues. Germline V gene sequence: CDR1 SNHLY, CDR2 FYNNEI. V gave up 4 bases and J gave up 6 bases, with 18 bases separating them. CDR3 sequence (DNA): TGTGCCAGCAGTGTACCGGGACGGCGGGGCGCTGAAGCTTTCTTT. Translation: CASSVPGRRGAEAFF.

This chain uses TRBV5-1 with TRBJ1-5; D may be TRBD1 (5 bases). The V end was cut by 4 bases, the J end by 4 bases, with 12 bases between. The germline V gene encodes CDR1 SGHRS and CDR2 YFSETQ. The CDR3 totals 14 residues. The CDR3 sequence is CASSPGTGNQPQHF. CDR3 bases: TGCGCCAGCAGCCCTGGTACAGGTAATCAGCCCCAGCATTTT.

The chain couples TRBV2 to TRBJ2-5; no firm D call. V shed 6 bases and J shed 5 bases, with 19 bases lying between them. The V gene's germline CDR1 is SNHLY and CDR2 FYNNEI. This CDR3 has 15 residues. The CDR3 sequence is CASSSHGQSGETQYF. Written as DNA, the CDR3 is TGTGCCAGCAGCAGCCACGGTCAGTCCGGGGAGACCCAGTACTTC. The full variable domain, with the rest looked up from reference TRBV2 and TRBJ2-5, is EPEVTQTPSHQVTQMGQEVILRCVPISNHLYFYWYRQILGQKVEFLVSFYNNEISEKSEIFDDQFSVERPDGSNFTLKIRSTKLEDSAMYFCASSSHGQSGETQYFGPGTRLLVL.

This CDR3 is CASSPGPRDGGELFF. The CDR3 region has the DNA TGTGCCAGCAGCCCGGGACCACGGGACGGCGGGGAGCTGTTTTTT. The rearrangement links TRBV5-4 to TRBJ2-2, with D perhaps being TRBD1 or TRBD2 (5 bases each). Trimming removed 4 bases at V and 7 bases at J, with 17 bases between. The CDR3 loop spans 15 amino acids. Germline CDR1 SGHNT, CDR2 YYREEE (reference sequence).

This chain uses TRBV6-5 with TRBJ2-3, with D perhaps assigned TRBD1 or TRBD2 (5 bases each). V was shortened by 0 bases and J by 6 bases, with 13 bases between the two germline ends. Per the germline V gene, CDR1 is MNHEY and CDR2 is SVGAGI. The CDR3 is 15 residues long. CDR3 amino acids: CASSYSVLAGDTQYF. CDR3 DNA sequence: TGTGCCAGCAGTTACTCGGTCCTAGCAGGGGATACGCAGTATTTT.

This clone has a single count. The V and J genes are TRBV24-1 and TRBJ2-7; the D gene is possibly TRBD1 (6 bases). The germline V and J ends were trimmed by 4 bases and 6 bases, with 12 bases remaining between them. CDR1 is KGHDR, CDR2 SFDVKD, per germline. The CDR3 length is 13 residues. The CDR3 nucleotides read TGTGCCACCAGTGAACGGACAGACGGCGAGCAGTACTTC. Protein product: CATSERTDGEQYF.